The entry that follows covers one TCR beta chain sequence. V shed 5 bases and J 1 base; nucleotides not matched to a gene: 6. Germline V gene sequence: CDR1 MNHEY, CDR2 SVGEGT. There are 17 residues in the CDR3. This sample was included in a study of blood T cell repertoires in COVID-19. For the study at large: T cells, B-cell-depleted T cells, or PBMCs provided the cDNA or gDNA that served as material.

Enrolled through a virtual design, the participants were between 18 and 89 years of age and came from 24 US areas. Donors were grouped by their self-reported clinical history. In the source study's methods: Amplification of reference gene primers provided the estimated nucleated cell counts. Measured with immunoSEQ multiplex PCR; TCRdb has only the in-frame clones, and not every one. D and trimming were read from the DNA, whereas the V and J calls and clone size are those reported in that table. The sample yields roughly 300,000 clones, 80% to 90% seen once. The receptor comes from a woman between 35 and 50 years old with acute COVID-19. The gene calls are TRBV6-2 or TRBV6-3 and TRBJ2-2; 11 bases match TRBD2. The specimen sequenced was PBMCs or T cells enriched from blood (not recorded which). CDR3 sequence (DNA): TGTGCCAGCAGTGTAGGGACTAGCGGATTGAACACCGGGGAGCTGTTTTTT. This gives the protein CASSVGTSGLNTGELFF.